This T cell receptor beta chain was recorded in a study of shared clonotypes between healthy human individuals. In the case of this clone: Its antigen is still unknown.

The germline CDR1 and CDR2 sequences are MNHNY and SVGAGI (reference sequence). Trimming took 5 bases from V and 0 from J, leaving 14 bases between them. CDR3 length equals 16 residues. Assay used: immunoSEQ multiplex PCR; TCRdb lists only in-frame clones, some missing. There are fewer than 850,000 clones in the sample; about three quarters occur only once, and approximately 2% lies in the top ten. General observations from the study: Limited genetic and exposure-history diversity came from having few donors.

This receptor was identified in a woman in her thirties in good health. The V and J genes are TRBV6-6 and TRBJ2-1, with D hard to call. Sequencing was done on a sample of memory CD4+ T cells sorted from blood. Regarding subset: CD45RA-negative fraction. The CDR3 is CASSTSRAGSYNEQFF. In DNA, the CDR3 is TGTGCCAGCAGTACCAGCCGGGCTGGCTCCTACAATGAGCAGTTCTTC.